These 23 T cell receptor beta chains share one sample of origin, sequenced in a study of blood T cell repertoires in COVID-19. Assay: immunoSEQ multiplex PCR; the TCRdb copy retains only in-frame clones and omits some. This table has approximately 30,000 clones, approximately 88% appearing once. The source material was peripheral blood. Receptors originate from a woman in her 40s with active or convalescent COVID-19.

This sequence joins TRBV24-1 and TRBJ2-5; 9 positions match TRBD1. From germline, CDR1 is KGHDR and CDR2 SFDVKD. The CDR3 is made up of 15 amino acids. Losses at the gene ends were 4 bases for V and 5 bases for J; bases not matched to a gene: 7. CDR3 bases: TGTGCCACCAGTGACACAGGGGGCTTGGGGGAGACCCAGTACTTC. Translated, it gives CATSDTGGLGETQYF.

The J gene is TRBJ1-2, the V gene TRBV11-2; the D is unclear. Germline V gene data show CDR1 as SGHAT and CDR2 as FQNNGV. The CDR3 extends over 13 amino acids. V lost 0 bases and J lost 7, with 9 bases in between. CDR3 amino acids: CASSLDPPGGYTF. For the CDR3, the DNA is TGTGCCAGCAGCTTAGACCCCCCCGGTGGCTACACCTTC.

The rearrangement uses TRBV30 and TRBJ1-2, with TRBD1 matching 8 bases. The length of the CDR3 is 12 residues. The V gene's germline CDR1 is GTSNPN and CDR2 SVGIG (reference sequence). V was clipped by 1 base and J by 8 bases; unmatched bases: 3. The CDR3 region has the DNA TGTGCCTGGAGTGAACAGGGGGGAGGCTACACCTTC. Translated, it gives CAWSEQGGGYTF.

This clone was observed a single time. This chain joins TRBV7-9 and TRBJ1-3, with a possible D match to TRBD1 (6 bases). V was clipped by 2 bases and J by 1 base, with 18 bases between them. This CDR3 has 18 amino acids. Germline V gene data show CDR1 as SEHNR and CDR2 as FQNEAQ (reference sequence). The CDR3 region is CASSLYGGAKNSGNTIYF. CDR3 DNA: TGTGCCAGCAGCTTATATGGGGGCGCCAAGAATTCTGGAAACACCATATATTTT.

The chain couples TRBV12-3 or TRBV12-4 to TRBJ1-2; 7 positions agree with TRBD1. The CDR3 is 13 amino acids. J was trimmed by 4 bases and V by 4 bases; bases with no gene match: 3. The CDR3 region has the DNA TGTGCCAGCAGTTCTCAGGGGGTCTATGGCTACACCTTC. Its translation is CASSSQGVYGYTF.

The chain has TRBV27 and TRBJ1-2; tentatively, D is TRBD1 (5 bases). CDR3 length: 15 residues. V was shortened by 6 bases and J by 8 bases, with 22 bases between the two germline ends. The V gene's germline CDR1 is MNHEY and CDR2 SMNVEV (reference sequence). Written as DNA, the CDR3 is TGTGCCAGCAGCCCCGTCGGGGGGAATAAGATAGGCTACACCTTC. Its translation is CASSPVGGNKIGYTF.

V usage is TRBV5-1 and J usage is TRBJ1-4; maybe TRBD1 (5 bases). CDR3 length: 15 residues. Germline V gives CDR1 SGHRS, CDR2 YFSETQ. The V and J ends lost 1 base and 4 bases respectively, with 11 bases between them. DNA of the CDR3: TGCGCCAGCAGCTTGCGGGGGACTTATAATGAAAAACTGTTTTTT. Residues: CASSLRGTYNEKLFF.

The chain employs TRBV15 and TRBJ2-1; D is perhaps TRBD2 (5 bases). Trimming pared 7 bases from V and 7 bases from J, leaving 14 bases between. Germline V lookup: CDR1 LNHNV, CDR2 YYDKDF (reference sequence). The CDR3 consists of 13 residues. CDR3 residues: CATIEGRGNEQFF. The CDR3 nucleotides read TGTGCCACCATCGAAGGGAGAGGAAATGAGCAGTTCTTC.

A single count supports this clone. V gene TRBV5-1 combines with J gene TRBJ2-3; TRBD2 matches 14 bases. Germline CDR1 is SGHRS and CDR2 is YFSETQ. This CDR3 comprises 20 residues. The ends lost 2 bases at V and 1 base at J; junction bases unmatched: 12. The CDR3 nucleotides are TGCGCCAGCAGCTTCTCCGGGACTAGCGGGAGCGTCCGGGGCACAGATACGCAGTATTTT. It encodes CASSFSGTSGSVRGTDTQYF.

This clone is a singleton in its sample. The chain combines TRBV27 with TRBJ1-1; 7 bases fit TRBD1. CDR3 length: 16 amino acids. J gave up 7 bases and V 5 bases, and 16 bases lay outside the gene matches. Germline V gives CDR1 MNHEY, CDR2 SMNVEV (reference sequence). The DNA for the CDR3 is TGTGCCAGCAGTCCCTGGGGGACACAGGGGCAGTATGAAGCTTTCTTT. Encoded protein: CASSPWGTQGQYEAFF.

The chain is built from TRBV12-3 or TRBV12-4 and TRBJ1-5, with 7 bases lining up with TRBD1. This CDR3 is 13 amino acids long. V shed 5 bases and J 7 bases; nucleotides not matched to a gene: 5. CDR3 sequence (DNA): TGTGCCAGCAGTCCTACAGGGGTCCAGCCCCAGCATTTT. Protein: CASSPTGVQPQHF.

The chain carries TRBV25-1 and TRBJ2-5; TRBD2 agrees at 14 bases. This CDR3 has 16 residues. Germline V gene lookup returns CDR1 MGHDK and CDR2 SYGVNS. V dropped 6 bases and J dropped 5; count of bases not matched to a gene: 8. The CDR3 DNA reads as TGTGCCAGCAGCACCGGGACTAGCGGGGGCTGGGAGACCCAGTACTTC. Its translation: CASSTGTSGGWETQYF. Drawing the rest from reference TRBV25-1 and TRBJ2-5, the complete variable domain is EADIYQTPRYLVIGTGKKITLECSQTMGHDKMYWYQQDPGMELHLIHYSYGVNSTEKGDLSSESTVSRIRTEHFPLTLESARPSHTSQYLCASSTGTSGGWETQYFGPGTRLLVL.

This clone was picked up one time. The rearrangement joins TRBV30 to TRBJ1-3; TRBD1 might be the D (6 bases). The CDR3 covers 13 residues. Germline CDR1 is GTSNPN and CDR2 is SVGIG (reference sequence). Trimming pared 2 bases from V and 4 bases from J, leaving 9 bases between. CDR3 coding DNA: TGTGCCTGGAGTTTACAGGGAGGAAACACCATATATTTT. Its translation: CAWSLQGGNTIYF.

The genes are TRBV6-5 and TRBJ1-2, with D unresolved. This CDR3 contains 10 residues. Germline CDR1 is MNHEY and CDR2 is SVGAGI. V was pared by 7 bases and J by 3 bases, with 3 bases between. The DNA for the CDR3 is TGTGCCAGCACGGACTATGGCTACACCTTC. This translates into CASTDYGYTF.

This sequence joins TRBV14 and TRBJ1-1; 8 bases are a match to TRBD1. In germline, CDR1 is SGHDN, CDR2 FVKESK. The CDR3 is 17 amino acids. V gave up 0 bases and J gave up 9 bases; unmatched junction bases: 15. The CDR3 DNA follows: TGTGCCAGCAGCCAAGATCAGGGGTCGGGGGACAGGAGGAAAGCTTTCTTT. This translates into CASSQDQGSGDRRKAFF.

The gene calls are TRBV4-2 and TRBJ2-7; D not resolved. The V gene lost 2 bases and the J gene lost 2 bases, with 7 bases spanning the gap. Germline-derived CDR1 and CDR2 are LGHNA and YNFKEQ. The CDR3 is 13 amino acids. The CDR3 sequence: CASSQSSAYEQYF. The CDR3, as DNA: TGTGCCAGCAGCCAATCTTCGGCCTACGAGCAGTACTTC.

This clone was detected once. The CDR3 DNA is TGTGCCAGTAGTAAAGGACAGGCCAACACTGAAGCTTTCTTT. Residues: CASSKGQANTEAFF. This chain connects TRBV19 to TRBJ1-1, with TRBD1 matching over 7 bases. CDR3 length: 14 residues. The V segment lost 4 bases and the J segment 2 bases; nucleotides outside the gene matches: 4. Per the germline V gene, CDR1 is LNHDA and CDR2 is SQIVND (reference sequence).

This clone was found once. The chain links TRBV5-6 to TRBJ2-7; possible D gene TRBD1, 6 bases. CDR3 length: 12 amino acids. The V gene's germline CDR1 is SGHDT and CDR2 YYEEEE. Trimming stripped 6 bases from V and 3 bases from J, with 10 bases between. The CDR3 region is CASNGRGYEQYF. In DNA, the CDR3 is TGTGCCAGCAACGGCAGGGGCTACGAGCAGTACTTC.

The chain combines TRBV6-2 or TRBV6-3 with TRBJ2-7, with a weak D call TRBD2 (6 bases). Germline CDR1 MNHEY, CDR2 SVGEGT. The CDR3 spans 14 residues. V lost 2 bases and J lost 0, with 8 bases in between. DNA for the CDR3: TGTGCCAGCAGTTACCTAGCGAGCTCCTACGAGCAGTACTTC. Translated: CASSYLASSYEQYF.

Turning to this clone: Compared with germline, one end of the junction differs, possibly owing to a read error. V is TRBV7-7 and J is TRBJ2-5; TRBD1 matches at 7 bases. The germline CDR1 and CDR2 sequences are SSHAT and FNYEAQ (reference sequence). CDR3 length: 14 residues. Written as DNA, the CDR3 is TGTGCTAGCAGCTTAGGACAGGTTCGCGAGACCCAGTACTTC. Its protein is CASSLGQVRETQYF.

This chain links TRBV7-9 with TRBJ2-5; TRBD1 agrees at 8 bases. This CDR3 is 16 amino acids long. The J segment lost 5 bases and the V segment lost 1 base, leaving 9 bases of the junction unmatched. CDR1 and CDR2 (germline): SEHNR, FQNEAQ (reference sequence). CDR3 amino acids: CASSLEDRVFGETQYF. CDR3 bases: TGTGCCAGCAGCTTAGAGGACAGGGTGTTCGGGGAGACCCAGTACTTC.

The genes are TRBV21-1 and TRBJ1-1; TRBD1 was called by the table and not checked on the DNA. TRBV21-1 is a listed pseudogene. The CDR3 length is 15 residues. CDR3 amino acids: CASPHPHRENTEAFF. DNA for the CDR3: TGTGCCAGCCCTCACCCCCACAGGGAAAACACTGAAGCTTTCTTT.

In this sample, this clone is medium-sized. J is TRBJ1-3 and V is TRBV6-5, with TRBD1 identical over 8 bases. Germline CDR1 is MNHEY and CDR2 is SVGAGI. The length of the CDR3 is 15 residues. Trimming took 5 bases from V and 4 from J; bases not matched to a gene: 7. CDR3 protein: CASSPLRGLGNTIYF. For the CDR3, the DNA is TGTGCCAGCAGTCCACTCAGGGGGCTCGGAAACACCATATATTTT.